These 5 T cell receptor beta chains share one sample of origin, sequenced in a study of patients and donors after allogeneic stem cell transplantation. TCRdb ran MiXCR on the RT-PCR reads and lists one entry per CDR3 protein. The table lists more than 850,000 distinct CDR3 sequences, 18% of them singletons. The material sequenced was blood, either unsorted or a sorted T cell fraction (not recorded which). These TCRs come from a human donor who was either an allogeneic HSCT recipient or a stem cell or donor lymphocyte infusion donor (not recorded which). It is not recorded whose cells these are; they may come from a transplant donor.

The J gene is TRBJ2-6, the V gene TRBV4-2; maybe TRBD1 (5 bases). Germline V CDR1 and CDR2: LGHNA, YNFKEQ. The CDR3 is 16 residues long. Trimming removed 3 bases at V and 5 bases at J, with 14 bases between. The CDR3 spells CASSQEIQGRANVLTF. In DNA, the CDR3 is TGTGCCAGCAGCCAGGAAATCCAGGGTAGGGCCAACGTCCTGACTTTC.

This clonotype was detected only a few times. The J gene is TRBJ2-1, the V gene TRBV24-1, with 10 bases fitting TRBD1. Trimming at V came to 5 bases and at J to 10 bases, leaving 16 bases not matched to a gene. The CDR3 runs 17 residues. The V gene's germline CDR1 is KGHDR and CDR2 SFDVKD. DNA for the CDR3: TGTGCCACCAGTGGCACATACGGGACAGGGGTTCAGGGCGAGCAGTTCTTC. Translated, it gives CATSGTYGTGVQGEQFF.

A few counts support this clonotype. The rearrangement joins TRBV4-3 to TRBJ2-1; 8 bases fit TRBD2. Germline V gives CDR1 LGHNA, CDR2 YSLEER. The V gene end was trimmed by 4 bases and the J gene end by 7 bases; junction bases not matched to a gene: 18. The CDR3 runs 18 residues. The CDR3 DNA reads TGCGCCAGCAGCCGTATATACAACGGGGGGGCCTCCATAAATGAGCAGTTCTTC. Translation gives CASSRIYNGGASINEQFF.

This clonotype showed up just a few times. The J gene is TRBJ2-7, the V gene TRBV5-1; 8 bases are shared with TRBD2. The germline V gene has CDR1 SGHRS and CDR2 YFSETQ. With 0 bases clipped from V and 2 bases from J, the junction kept 4 bases outside the gene matches. CDR3 length equals 15 residues. CDR3 loop: CASSLGGLDTYEQYF. The CDR3 region has the DNA TGCGCCAGCAGCTTGGGGGGACTAGACACCTACGAGCAGTACTTC.

This clonotype has more than one count but fewer than ten. This rearrangement joins TRBV5-1 to TRBJ2-1, with TRBD2 matching 9 bases. Trimming at V came to 1 base and at J to 11 bases, leaving 10 bases not matched to a gene. CDR1 and CDR2 from the germline V gene are SGHRS and YFSETQ. The CDR3 extends over 15 amino acids. CDR3 protein: CASSLSSGDSAKQFF. The CDR3 region has the DNA TGCGCCAGCAGCTTGTCTAGCGGGGATTCGGCTAAGCAGTTCTTC.